The present T cell receptor beta chain was sequenced within a study of cytomegalovirus exposure and HLA in healthy donors. Germline CDR1 reads SGHTA; CDR2 reads FQGTGA. The CDR3 covers 15 residues. Unmatched junction bases numbered 6, after V lost 4 bases and J lost 2 bases. The protocol was immunoSEQ multiplex PCR, while the TCRdb copy is restricted to in-frame clones and leaves out a portion. Here the sample spans a few hundred thousand clones, just over 85% being singletons. This clonotype was obtained from a woman aged 18-35 years in good health and CMV-seronegative. V is TRBV7-3 and J is TRBJ2-7; 9 nucleotides match TRBD2. Sequences were obtained from PBMCs. CDR3 bases: TGTGCCAGCAGCTCATATCTAGCGGGACCCTACGAGCAGTACTTC. This sequence encodes CASSSYLAGPYEQYF.